Listed here is a single TCR beta chain. This CDR3 spans 15 amino acids. Germline CDR1 MNHEY, CDR2 SVGAGI. V was trimmed by 5 bases and J by 6 bases, leaving 16 bases between them. The data belong to a study of blood T cell repertoires in COVID-19. About the research overall: Collection of acute and convalescent COVID-19 samples took place in the United States, Italy and Spain.

Per the original data handling: It was from reference gene primer amplification that nucleated cell counts were estimated. Profiled with immunoSEQ multiplex PCR; TCRdb holds only in-frame clones, not every one. V, J and clone size derive from that table, while D and trimming were established from the DNA sequence. The sample yields 310,000 or so clones, around 90% seen once. The rearrangement joins TRBV6-5 to TRBJ2-2, with D possibly TRBD1 on 6 matching bases. The sequence was obtained from a woman aged 25 to 39 who had recovered from COVID-19. Sequences were obtained from PBMCs or T cells enriched from blood (not recorded which). The CDR3 loop is CASSHPMDRPGELFF. The CDR3 region has the DNA TGTGCCAGCAGTCACCCCATGGACAGACCCGGGGAGCTGTTTTTT.